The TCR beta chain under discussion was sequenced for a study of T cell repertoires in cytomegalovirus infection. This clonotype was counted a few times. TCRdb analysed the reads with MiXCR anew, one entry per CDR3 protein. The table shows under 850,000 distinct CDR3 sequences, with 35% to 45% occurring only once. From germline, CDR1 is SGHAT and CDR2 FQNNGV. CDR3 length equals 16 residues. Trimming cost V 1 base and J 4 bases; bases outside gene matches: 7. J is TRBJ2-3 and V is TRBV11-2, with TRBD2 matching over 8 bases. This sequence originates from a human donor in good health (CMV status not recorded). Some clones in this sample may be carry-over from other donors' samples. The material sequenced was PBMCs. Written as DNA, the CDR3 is TGTGCCAGCAGCTTAGGATCGGGACTAGTGGCAGATACGCAGTATTTT. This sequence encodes CASSLGSGLVADTQYF.